The 15 T cell receptor beta chains presented below share a single source sample, sequenced in a study of T cell repertoires in cytomegalovirus infection. TCRdb reanalysed the reads using MiXCR and keeps one entry per CDR3 protein. The sample lists 650,000 to 900,000 distinct CDR3 sequences; approximately 32% were seen once. Antigen specificity for these receptors is unknown. The sequencing used cultured CD8+ T cells from PBMCs, collected from culture after CMV antigen stimulation. These receptors originate from a human donor in good health (CMV status not recorded). Some clones in this sample may be carry-over from other donors' samples.

CDR3 sequence (DNA): TGTGCCAGCAGTATCGGGGGACTCTCTGAAGCTTTCTTT. This encodes CASSIGGLSEAFF. V gene TRBV6-6 combines with J gene TRBJ1-1; a weak D match, TRBD1 (5 bases). Germline loops: CDR1 MNHNY, CDR2 SVGAGI (reference sequence). The CDR3 consists of 13 residues. The V and J ends lost 5 bases and 6 bases respectively, with 13 bases between them.

The sample holds one count of this clonotype. The genes are TRBV2 and TRBJ2-3; 7 bases line up with TRBD1. This CDR3 is 16 amino acids long. CDR1 and CDR2 from the germline V gene are SNHLY and FYNNEI. The J segment lost 3 bases and the V segment lost 6 bases, leaving 12 bases of the junction unmatched. CDR3 in amino acids: CASSFRPGQRTDTQYF. The CDR3, as DNA: TGTGCCAGCAGCTTCCGACCGGGACAGAGGACAGATACGCAGTATTTT.

The J gene is TRBJ1-2, the V gene TRBV27; 7 bases are shared with TRBD1. Losses at the gene ends were 4 bases for V and 6 bases for J; bases not matched to a gene: 11. This CDR3 comprises 15 residues. CDR1 and CDR2 (germline): MNHEY, SMNVEV (reference sequence). CDR3 in amino acids: CASSSLTGLGNGYTF. CDR3 bases: TGTGCCAGCAGTTCCCTGACAGGGCTAGGTAATGGCTACACCTTC.

This clonotype has ten or more counts. V usage is TRBV7-2 and J usage is TRBJ2-7; possible D gene TRBD2, 5 bases. V was shortened by 5 bases and J by 3 bases, with 8 bases between the two germline ends. The germline gives CDR1 SGHTA, CDR2 FQGNSA. CDR3 length: 12 amino acids. In DNA form, the CDR3 reads TGTGCCAGCAGCCCTAGCCTCTACGAGCAGTACGTC. Its protein is CASSPSLYEQYV.

The chain couples TRBV7-9 to TRBJ2-7, with 8 bases that match TRBD1. Germline lookup yields CDR1 SEHNR and CDR2 FQNEAQ (reference sequence). V shed 5 bases, J shed 3 bases, and the junction held 3 bases outside the gene matches. This CDR3 is built from 13 residues. CDR3: CASSGGTGYEQYV. DNA for the CDR3: TGTGCCAGCAGCGGGGGGACAGGCTACGAGCAGTACGTC.

This clonotype was observed a handful of times. V is TRBV27 and J is TRBJ2-3, with 7 bases matching TRBD2. Unmatched junction bases numbered 7, after V lost 3 bases and J lost 1 base. CDR3 length: 16 amino acids. CDR1 MNHEY and CDR2 SMNVEV come from the germline V gene (reference sequence). CDR3 sequence: CASSLYRSGGTDTQYF. CDR3 nucleotides: TGTGCCAGCAGTTTGTATCGGAGCGGGGGCACAGATACGCAGTATTTT.

The chain combines TRBV19 with TRBJ1-5; D perhaps matches TRBD1 (5 bases). Between the trimmed V and J ends, which lost 3 bases and 1 base, there was a span of 16 bases. Germline CDR1 reads LNHDA; CDR2 reads SQIVND (reference sequence). CDR3 length: 17 residues. CDR3 in amino acids: CASSMREGDASNQPQHF. CDR3 sequence (DNA): TGTGCCAGTAGTATGCGGGAAGGGGATGCAAGCAATCAGCCCCAGCATTTT.

The chain recombines TRBV5-6 with TRBJ2-5; D not certain. The CDR3 contains 13 residues. V was clipped by 4 bases and J by 6 bases, with 13 bases between them. CDR1 is SGHDT, CDR2 YYEEEE, per germline. As DNA, the CDR3 is TGTGCCAGCAGCCACTACGTCTGGAAGACCCAGTACTTC. Protein: CASSHYVWKTQYF.

This clonotype was counted many times. V gene TRBV4-1 combines with J gene TRBJ1-1; D gene unclear. The germline V gene encodes CDR1 MGHRA and CDR2 YSYEKL. The CDR3 covers 12 residues. Between the trimmed V and J ends, which lost 2 bases and 2 bases, there was a span of 3 bases. Here the CDR3 reads CASSQYNTEAFF. CDR3 bases: TGCGCCAGCAGCCAATATAACACTGAAGCTTTCTTT.

This clonotype was counted ten times or more. The CDR3 region is CASSPSPLWRTDTQYF. The CDR3 bases are TGTGCCAGCAGTCCCAGCCCTCTTTGGAGGACAGATACGCAGTATTTT. This chain links TRBV6-5 with TRBJ2-3; a weak D match, TRBD2 (5 bases). The CDR3 extends over 16 amino acids. Trimming took 5 bases from V and 3 from J, leaving 18 bases between them. Germline CDR1 reads MNHEY; CDR2 reads SVGAGI.

In this sample, this clonotype turned up a few times. The chain joins TRBV12-3 or TRBV12-4 to TRBJ2-5; a possible D gene is TRBD2 (6 bases). V was clipped by 1 base and J by 1 base, with 13 bases between them. This CDR3 comprises 16 residues. CDR3 sequence (DNA): TGTGCCAGCAGTTTAGTCGGTGCGGGGTTCCAAGAGACCCAGTACTTC. As protein: CASSLVGAGFQETQYF.

The rearrangement joins TRBV4-1 to TRBJ2-7; unclear D gene. CDR3 length: 12 amino acids. Trimming pared 0 bases from V and 6 bases from J, leaving 6 bases between. Germline loops: CDR1 MGHRA, CDR2 YSYEKL. The CDR3 DNA sequence: TGCGCCAGCAGCCAAGACGGAATCGAGCAGTACTTC. It codes for CASSQDGIEQYF.

This clonotype has more than one count but fewer than ten. This chain connects TRBV4-3 to TRBJ1-5; TRBD1 is a possible D gene (5 bases). This CDR3 has 14 residues. V lost 4 bases and J lost 10, with 17 bases in between. The germline CDR1 and CDR2 sequences are LGHNA and YSLEER. The CDR3 DNA reads TGCGCCAGCAGCCGAGCCGGGGCAGACAGCCCCCAGCATTTT. Translation: CASSRAGADSPQHF.

Turning to this clonotype: This may stem from a read error, because a much larger clone lies one nucleotide away. This likely comes from a read error, as the CDR3 has no conserved phenylalanine or tryptophan at its end. The chain combines TRBV6-1 with TRBJ2-3; 12 positions match TRBD2. Germline V gene data show CDR1 as MNHNS and CDR2 as SASEGT. The J segment lost 6 bases and the V segment lost 5 bases, leaving 3 bases of the junction unmatched. The CDR3 totals 14 residues. The CDR3, as DNA: TGTGCCAGCAGTCGACTAGCGGGGGAGGATACGCAGTATTCT. The encoded protein is CASSRLAGEDTQYS.

This clonotype was detected a few times. V and J are TRBV24-1 and TRBJ1-1, with D possibly TRBD1 on 5 matching bases. CDR3 length: 15 amino acids. CDR1 and CDR2 from the germline V gene are KGHDR and SFDVKD. V was clipped by 5 bases and J by 4 bases, with 16 bases between them. The CDR3 region is CATSGLGGSSTEAFF. The CDR3, as DNA: TGTGCCACCAGTGGCCTGGGGGGAAGCTCCACTGAAGCTTTCTTT.